These T cell receptor beta chains were read from a single sample in a study of shared clonotypes between healthy human individuals. Assay used: immunoSEQ multiplex PCR; TCRdb lists only in-frame clones, some missing. Of 950,000 to 1,300,000 clones listed, more than 60% are singletons. Sequenced: memory CD4+ T cells sorted from blood. The receptors were sampled from a man between 18 and 35 years old in good health. Each CDR3 is given with its conserved first and last residue. D genes are given only for firm matches. Clone size is not always given. Where it is, it says once, few, many or a class for expanded clones.

16,TRBJ2-7,-,TRBV5-4,once,TGTGCCAGCAGCCCGGCAGGGAAGGGGGGCTCCTACGAGCAGTACTTC,CASSPAGKGGSYEQYF
13,TRBJ1-2,-,TRBV6-6,-,TGTGCCAGCAGTTACTCGATAGCATCGGGCTACACCTTC,CASSYSIASGYTF
15,TRBJ2-6,-,TRBV10-3,few,TGTGCCATCAGTGAGTCAGTGACTGGGGCCAACGTCCTGACTTTC,CAISESVTGANVLTF
14,TRBJ2-3,-,TRBV6-1,-,TGTGCCAGCAAACCGTTTGAGGGCACAGATACGCAGTATTTT,CASKPFEGTDTQYF
16,TRBJ2-7,TRBD1,TRBV5-1,once,TGCGCCAGCAGCCCCACCATTGGACAGGGCTCCTACGAGCAGTACTTC,CASSPTIGQGSYEQYF
14,TRBJ2-7,-,TRBV27,-,TGTGCCAGCAGTCCTACCGGGACCCTCTACGAGCAGTACTTC,CASSPTGTLYEQYF
14,TRBJ1-1,-,TRBV5-1,-,TGCGCCAGCAGCTTGCATGATATGAACACTGAAGCTTTCTTT,CASSLHDMNTEAFF
17,TRBJ1-5,-,TRBV6-1,-,TGTGCCAGCAGTGAAGCCACAGGCATTTATAGCAATCAGCCCCAGCATTTT,CASSEATGIYSNQPQHF
15,TRBJ2-2,-,TRBV10-3,-,TGTGCCATCAGTGATAAGGGATTGAACACCGGGGAGCTGTTTTTT,CAISDKGLNTGELFF
14,TRBJ1-1,-,TRBV30,-,TGTGCCTGGAAACGAACTTCCGGGGTTACTGAAGCTTTCTTT,CAWKRTSGVTEAFF
13,TRBJ2-2,-,TRBV11-3,-,TGTGCCAGCAGCTACAGGGAAACCGGGGAGCTGTTTTTT,CASSYRETGELFF
14,TRBJ2-5,-,TRBV10-3,-,TGTGCCATCAGTGAGATCCAGGGGCAAGAGACCCAGTACTTC,CAISEIQGQETQYF
11,TRBJ2-7,-,TRBV6-1,-,TGTGCCAGCAGTTACGGGCGCGAGCAGTACTTC,CASSYGREQYF
16,TRBJ1-5,TRBD1,TRBV7-2,-,TGTGCCAGCAGCTTCCAAGGGGACAGCGAGAGGGAGCCCCAGCATTTT,CASSFQGDSEREPQHF
14,TRBJ2-1,-,TRBV28,few,TGTGCCAGCAGGACGGCAGGCCAATTCAATGAGCAGTTCTTC,CASRTAGQFNEQFF
14,TRBJ2-3,-,TRBV10-1,-,TGCGCCAGCAGTGAGCTCCCGAGCACAGATACGCAGTATTTT,CASSELPSTDTQYF
15,TRBJ2-7,TRBD2,TRBV25-1,-,TGTGCCAGCAGTGCCACACTAGCGGGCTACTACGAGCAGTACTTC,CASSATLAGYYEQYF
15,TRBJ1-5,-,TRBV30,-,TGTGCCTGGAGTAGAACAGGGCTGGGCAATCAGCCCCAGCATTTT,CAWSRTGLGNQPQHF
14,TRBJ1-1,TRBD1,TRBV6-6,-,TGTGCCAGCAGGACAGGGGGCTTCAACACTGAAGCTTTCTTT,CASRTGGFNTEAFF
18,TRBJ1-1,TRBD1,TRBV28,-,TGTGCCAGCACCTTCTCAGGGGGTTATATTACGGAAAACACTGAAGCTTTCTTT,CASTFSGGYITENTEAFF
16,TRBJ2-1,-,TRBV9,-,TGTGCCAGCAGCGTAGCTATGAGCGCCAGCGGCACGGAGCAGTTCTTC,CASSVAMSASGTEQFF
11,TRBJ1-4,-,TRBV2,-,TGTGCCAGCAGTAAGGGTGAAAAACTGTTTTTT,CASSKGEKLFF
15,TRBJ2-7,TRBD1,TRBV6-5,-,TGTGCCAGCAGTTACTCGACAGGGGGCCCCTACGAGCAGTACTTC,CASSYSTGGPYEQYF
14,TRBJ2-2,-,TRBV14,-,TGTGCCAGCAGCCCCCTCTGGGGTGGGGGGGAGCTGTTTTTT,CASSPLWGGGELFF
13,TRBJ2-3,-,TRBV28,-,TGTGCCAGCAGTTTATCGGCAGCAGATACGCAGTATTTT,CASSLSAADTQYF
14,TRBJ2-3,-,TRBV4-1,-,TGCGCCAGCAGCCAAGACAGGGCGGCAGATACGCAGTATTTT,CASSQDRAADTQYF
13,TRBJ1-5,-,TRBV11-2,-,TGTGCCAGCAGCTTAGAATATGGAGGCCGACAGCATTTT,CASSLEYGGRQHF
17,TRBJ2-7,TRBD2,TRBV11-3,-,TGTGCCAGCAGCTTAGGAGGCGGGAGAAAGGGTGTCAACGAGCAGTACTTC,CASSLGGGRKGVNEQYF
13,TRBJ1-6,-,TRBV21-1,few,TGTGCCAGCCGCACAGAGACGGATTCACCCCTCCACTTT,CASRTETDSPLHF
16,TRBJ1-3,-,TRBV30,many,TGTGCCTGGAGTGACCTCCAGGGGAGCTCTGGAAACACCATATATTTT,CAWSDLQGSSGNTIYF
17,TRBJ2-3,TRBD2,TRBV5-1,-,TGCGCCAGCAGCTTACTAGCGGGGGCCCCTGACACAGATACGCAGTATTTT,CASSLLAGAPDTDTQYF
16,TRBJ1-3,-,TRBV6-6,-,TGTGCCAGCAGTTCCCGACCCGGCACGTCTGGAAACACCATATATTTT,CASSSRPGTSGNTIYF
15,TRBJ1-1,TRBD1,TRBV6-5,-,TGTGCCAGCAGTTACCTCTCCAGGGGGCTCACTGAAGCTTTCTTT,CASSYLSRGLTEAFF
19,TRBJ1-4,TRBD1,TRBV4-3,few,TGCGCCAGCAGCCAGAGGCCGGGACAGGGTGGCCTCGGGGTGGAAAAACTGTTTTTT,CASSQRPGQGGLGVEKLFF
11,TRBJ2-3,-,TRBV9,-,TGTGCCAGCGGTATGCGAGATACGCAGTATTTT,CASGMRDTQYF
15,TRBJ2-7,-,TRBV4-1,-,TGCGCCAGCAGCCAAGCAGCAACAAATACCTACGAGCAGTACTTC,CASSQAATNTYEQYF
12,TRBJ1-2,-,TRBV10-3,-,TGTGCCATCAGCGAAAGTGACTATGGCTACACCTTC,CAISESDYGYTF
13,TRBJ1-1,-,TRBV28,few,TGTGCCAGCACGCTCGCAGGGGACACTGAAGCTTTCTTT,CASTLAGDTEAFF
14,TRBJ2-3,-,TRBV7-9,-,TGTGCCAGCAGCTTTTCCAGGGTAGCAGATACGCAGTATTTT,CASSFSRVADTQYF
15,TRBJ1-4,-,TRBV6-5,-,TGTGCCAGCAGTTCCGGGACGGCCGTTAATGAAAAACTGTTTTTT,CASSSGTAVNEKLFF
16,TRBJ2-1,TRBD2,TRBV9,-,TGTGCCAGCGGACTAGCGGGAGCAGTCTCCTACAATGAGCAGTTCTTC,CASGLAGAVSYNEQFF
14,TRBJ1-4,TRBD1,TRBV6-1,-,TGTGCCAGCAGCGCGACAGGGGGCGGTGAAAAACTGTTTTTT,CASSATGGGEKLFF
16,TRBJ1-2,TRBD1,TRBV6-6,-,TGTGCCAGCAGTTACCAGGGGACAGGGGGAAACTATGGCTACACCTTC,CASSYQGTGGNYGYTF
15,TRBJ2-1,-,TRBV7-9,-,TGTGCCAGCAGCGTAGGCCGCCCCTCGTCCGATGAGCAGTTCTTC,CASSVGRPSSDEQFF
12,TRBJ2-7,-,TRBV10-3,-,TGTGCCATCGGACTCTCCCCAAACGAGCAGTACTTC,CAIGLSPNEQYF
13,TRBJ1-1,-,TRBV9,-,TGTGCCAGCAGCGTAGGGGGCTACACTGAAGCTTTCTTT,CASSVGGYTEAFF
14,TRBJ1-4,-,TRBV5-3,-,TGTGCCAGAAGCTTGGAGGGGCGCCGTGAAAAACTGTTTTTT,CARSLEGRREKLFF